These 2 T cell receptor beta chains originate from one sample sequenced in a study of T cell changes during pregnancy in multiple sclerosis. Generated by immunoSEQ multiplex PCR, the TCRdb table keeps only in-frame clones and is missing some. Among tens of thousands of clones, 90% to 95% were seen once, and the ten largest hold roughly 0.6%. The specimen comprised CD4+ T cells from peripheral blood mononuclear cells, sampled in the third trimester of pregnancy. These receptors came from a female donor with multiple sclerosis, enrolled in a pregnancy study.

This sequence joins TRBV6-5 and TRBJ1-2; 8 bases align to TRBD1. This CDR3 region has 15 residues. Looked up from germline, CDR1 is MNHEY and CDR2 is SVGAGI. J lost 5 bases, V lost 5 bases, and 10 bases had no gene match. DNA for the CDR3: TGTGCCAGCAGTCCACAGGGGGGAGCGGATTATGGCTACACCTTC. Translating gives CASSPQGGADYGYTF.

The chain is built from TRBV5-8 and TRBJ1-2, with 9 bases fitting TRBD1. Germline V gene sequence: CDR1 SGHTS, CDR2 YDEGEE. The CDR3 contains 16 residues. Trimming cost V 0 bases and J 4 bases; bases outside gene matches: 7. The CDR3 sequence: CASSLGRDRVGYGYTF. DNA for the CDR3: TGTGCCAGCAGCTTGGGGCGGGACAGGGTCGGCTATGGCTACACCTTC.